This entry lists 30 T cell receptor beta chains sequenced from one sample in a study of blood T cell repertoires in COVID-19. TCRdb's copy holds only in-frame clones and misses some; the assay was immunoSEQ multiplex PCR. The table shows about 84,000 clones, with about 95% occurring only once. The sequenced material came from peripheral blood. These receptor sequences come from a human donor with active COVID-19. The donor label of this sample is uncertain.

This chain links TRBV10-3 with TRBJ2-7, with D possibly matching TRBD1 (5 bases). The V end lost 7 bases, the J end lost 0 bases, and 10 bases lay between the germline ends. In germline, CDR1 is ENHRY, CDR2 SYGVKD. The length of the CDR3 is 13 residues. The CDR3 reads CAIMDTSSYEQYF. Written as DNA, the CDR3 is TGTGCCATCATGGACACCAGCTCCTACGAGCAGTACTTC.

The rearrangement joins TRBV4-2 to TRBJ2-6; a weak D match, TRBD2 (6 bases). Germline V CDR1 and CDR2: LGHNA, YNFKEQ. CDR3 length equals 16 residues. The ends were cut back, 1 base at V and 2 bases at J, with 9 bases in the middle. The CDR3 DNA is TGTGCCAGCAGCCAAGTTGGAGGGACTGGGGCCAACGTCCTGACTTTC. Amino acids: CASSQVGGTGANVLTF.

The chain carries TRBV5-6 and TRBJ1-2, with a possible D match to TRBD1 (5 bases). The V gene's germline CDR1 is SGHDT and CDR2 YYEEEE. The length of the CDR3 is 14 residues. Trimming left V 4 bases short and J 4 bases short, with 14 bases between. In DNA, the CDR3 is TGTGCCAGCAGCCCTCTTTCAGGGCGCTATGGCTACACCTTC. Amino acids: CASSPLSGRYGYTF.

The V call is TRBV5-4, the J call TRBJ2-2, with 9 positions matching TRBD1. This CDR3 spans 15 amino acids. V was clipped by 0 bases and J by 6 bases; unmatched bases: 3. The germline V gene has CDR1 SGHNT and CDR2 YYREEE (reference sequence). The CDR3 region has the DNA TGTGCCAGCAGCTTGGAGGGGACAGGGCCCGGGGAGCTGTTTTTT. This sequence encodes CASSLEGTGPGELFF.

The rearrangement joins TRBV11-2 to TRBJ2-7; TRBD2 agrees at 11 bases. V gave up 5 bases and J gave up 3 bases; unmatched junction bases: 9. The germline V gene encodes CDR1 SGHAT and CDR2 FQNNGV. CDR3 length equals 16 residues. CDR3 nucleotides: TGTGCCAGCAGCACCCTGACTAGCGGGGTTTTCTACGAGCAGTACTTC. It yields the protein CASSTLTSGVFYEQYF.

The CDR3 sequence: CASGIAGTGQSPLHF. The CDR3 DNA reads as TGTGCCAGCGGGATAGCCGGGACAGGGCAATCACCCCTCCACTTT. The rearrangement uses TRBV6-5 and TRBJ1-6; 9 nucleotides align to TRBD1. The CDR3 loop spans 15 amino acids. The ends lost 8 bases at V and 10 bases at J; junction bases unmatched: 12. Germline CDR1 reads MNHEY; CDR2 reads SVGAGI.

J is TRBJ2-1 and V is TRBV5-1; D unresolved. Trimming shortened V by 9 bases and J by 2 bases, and 12 bases separated the two germline ends. The CDR3 sequence is 13 residues long. Germline lookup yields CDR1 SGHRS and CDR2 YFSETQ. The chain's CDR3 is CATATETYNEQFF. As DNA, the CDR3 is TGCGCCACCGCGACTGAAACCTACAATGAGCAGTTCTTC.

The rearrangement links TRBV9 to TRBJ1-3, with D uncertain. V was cut by 5 bases and J by 0 bases, with 9 bases left in between. Germline V gene lookup returns CDR1 SGDLS and CDR2 YYNGEE. This CDR3 comprises 14 residues. CDR3 DNA sequence: TGTGCCAGCAGTACAGTCGACTCTGGAAACACCATATATTTT. This gives the protein CASSTVDSGNTIYF. The complete variable domain, with remaining parts taken from reference TRBV9 and TRBJ1-3, reads DSGVTQTPKHLITATGQRVTLRCSPRSGDLSVYWYQQSLDQGLQFLIQYYNGEERAKGNILERFSAQQFPDLHSELNLSSLELGDSALYFCASSTVDSGNTIYFGEGSWLTVV.

The chain couples TRBV5-6 to TRBJ1-2; D is possibly TRBD1 (5 bases). With 2 bases removed from V and 9 bases from J, the gap between germline ends came to 14 bases. Looked up from germline, CDR1 is SGHDT and CDR2 is YYEEEE. The CDR3 sequence is 13 residues long. In DNA form, the CDR3 reads TGTGCCAGCAGCTTTGGAAGGGGTAACCGCTACACCTTC. Translating gives CASSFGRGNRYTF.

This chain joins TRBV28 and TRBJ2-7; 7 bases fit TRBD1. Germline V gene lookup returns CDR1 MDHEN and CDR2 SYDVKM. The CDR3 length is 13 residues. Losses at the gene ends were 6 bases for V and 4 bases for J; bases not matched to a gene: 6. The CDR3 sequence is CASRNNRGYEQYF. The CDR3 DNA reads TGTGCCAGCAGGAATAACAGGGGTTACGAGCAGTACTTC. The variable domain in full, with the rest retrieved from reference TRBV28 and TRBJ2-7, is DVKVTQSSRYLVKRTGEKVFLECVQDMDHENMFWYRQDPGLGLRLIYFSYDVKMKEKGDIPEGYSVSREKKERFSLILESASTNQTSMYLCASRNNRGYEQYFGPGTRLTVT.

Written as DNA, the CDR3 is TGTGCCAGTAGTATAGCCGGGGGTCGGGACTCACCCCTCCACTTT. Its protein product is CASSIAGGRDSPLHF. The chain joins TRBV19 to TRBJ1-6, with D possibly matching TRBD1 (5 bases). The ends were cut back, 1 base at V and 10 bases at J, with 14 bases in the middle. CDR3 length: 15 amino acids. Germline CDR1 is LNHDA and CDR2 is SQIVND (reference sequence).

V usage is TRBV6-2 or TRBV6-3 and J usage is TRBJ2-5; D remains unclear. This CDR3 contains 13 residues. The germline V gene encodes CDR1 MNHEY and CDR2 SVGEGT. Trimming left V 2 bases short and J 6 bases short, with 10 bases between. The CDR3 DNA follows: TGTGCCAGCAGTTACACAGTTTCCCAGACCCAGTACTTC. Amino acid sequence: CASSYTVSQTQYF.

V is TRBV9 and J is TRBJ2-3; 11 bases line up with TRBD2. This CDR3 is 15 amino acids long. Germline assignment: CDR1 SGDLS and CDR2 YYNGEE. Germline trimming cut 5 bases from V and 3 bases from J; bases unmatched to any gene: 5. The CDR3 DNA reads as TGTGCCAGCAGTCAACGGACTAGCGGGACAGATACGCAGTATTTT. This sequence encodes CASSQRTSGTDTQYF.

This clone was seen once. V gene TRBV7-2 combines with J gene TRBJ2-7; 7 bases fit TRBD1. The CDR3 has 16 amino acids. The trim removed 5 bases at V and 0 bases at J, leaving 10 bases unmatched. In germline, CDR1 is SGHTA, CDR2 FQGNSA. The CDR3 DNA follows: TGTGCCAGCAGCGCTGGGCAGGGGGAGAGCTCCTACGAGCAGTACTTC. Translated: CASSAGQGESSYEQYF.

J is TRBJ2-2 and V is TRBV5-4; D not certain. The germline V gene has CDR1 SGHNT and CDR2 YYREEE (reference sequence). The V and J ends lost 4 bases and 3 bases respectively, with 10 bases between them. The CDR3 spans 14 residues. CDR3 nucleotides: TGTGCCAGCAGCCTCGAAACATACACCGGGGAGCTGTTTTTT. Translated: CASSLETYTGELFF. The whole variable domain, filled in from reference TRBV5-4 and TRBJ2-2, reads ETGVTQSPTHLIKTRGQQVTLRCSSQSGHNTVSWYQQALGQGPQFIFQYYREEENGRGNFPPRFSGLQFPNYSSELNVNALELDDSALYLCASSLETYTGELFFGEGSRLTVL.

The chain recombines TRBV10-3 with TRBJ1-5, with a tentative D call TRBD1 (5 bases). The CDR3 contains 15 residues. The germline V gene encodes CDR1 ENHRY and CDR2 SYGVKD. Trimming cost V 4 bases and J 1 base, with 11 bases left between them. The CDR3 protein is CAISAWGESNQPQHF. As DNA, the CDR3 is TGTGCCATCAGTGCGTGGGGGGAGAGCAATCAGCCCCAGCATTTT.

The V gene is TRBV9, the J gene TRBJ2-7, with 11 nucleotides matching TRBD2. The ends lost 0 bases at V and 2 bases at J; junction bases unmatched: 7. Germline V CDR1 and CDR2: SGDLS, YYNGEE. CDR3 size: 17 residues. CDR3 DNA sequence: TGTGCCAGCAGCGTAGCTCCGGGACTAGCGGCCACCTACGAGCAGTACTTC. This encodes CASSVAPGLAATYEQYF.

The V gene is TRBV4-1, the J gene TRBJ1-5, with D perhaps matching TRBD1 (6 bases). In germline, CDR1 is MGHRA, CDR2 YSYEKL. CDR3 length: 16 residues. The V and J ends lost 0 bases and 0 bases respectively, with 9 bases between them. As DNA, the CDR3 is TGCGCCAGCAGCCAAGAAAACAGGGTTAGCAATCAGCCCCAGCATTTT. This sequence encodes CASSQENRVSNQPQHF.

The V gene is TRBV6-4, the J gene TRBJ2-2, with D tentatively TRBD2 (5 bases). Germline-derived CDR1 and CDR2 are MRHNA and SNTAGT. CDR3 length: 12 amino acids. Trimming took 10 bases from V and 6 from J, leaving 12 bases between them. This CDR3 is CAIPGWAGELFF. In DNA, the CDR3 is TGTGCCATCCCGGGATGGGCCGGGGAGCTGTTTTTT.

The chain couples TRBV24-1 to TRBJ2-3; D is possibly TRBD1 (6 bases). The CDR3 totals 14 residues. The V end lost 4 bases, the J end lost 2 bases, and 9 bases lay between the germline ends. Germline CDR1 and CDR2: KGHDR and SFDVKD. The CDR3 loop reads CATSEDRTTDTQYF. CDR3 DNA sequence: TGTGCCACCAGTGAAGACAGGACCACAGATACGCAGTATTTT.

The chain employs TRBV23-1 and TRBJ2-7; D might be TRBD1 (6 bases). TRBV23-1 is identified as an open reading frame with a role that is uncertain. Trimming removed 3 bases from V and 3 bases from J, with 9 bases in between. The CDR3 extends over 13 amino acids. DNA for the CDR3: TGCGCCAGCAGTCAGAAACAGGGCTACGAGCAGTACTTC. It encodes CASSQKQGYEQYF.

The chain joins TRBV27 to TRBJ2-3, with 11 bases fitting TRBD2. V lost 2 bases, J lost 6 bases, and 4 bases stayed unmatched. The CDR3 is 15 residues long. Germline CDR1 is MNHEY and CDR2 is SMNVEV (reference sequence). The CDR3 sequence: CASSLATSGVDTQYF. The CDR3 coding sequence is TGTGCCAGCAGTTTAGCGACTAGCGGGGTTGATACGCAGTATTTT.

The V call is TRBV19, the J call TRBJ2-7; D may be TRBD1 (6 bases). The CDR3 length is 14 residues. Germline V gene sequence: CDR1 LNHDA, CDR2 SQIVND (reference sequence). V was clipped by 7 bases and J by 0 bases, with 13 bases between them. In nucleotides, the CDR3 is TGTGCCAGTAAGAGGGCAGGGGACTCCTACGAGCAGTACTTC. Translation: CASKRAGDSYEQYF.

The chain is built from TRBV18 and TRBJ2-1; 8 bases are a match to TRBD1. This CDR3 spans 13 amino acids. Germline V lookup: CDR1 KGHSH, CDR2 LQKENI. The ends lost 0 bases at V and 8 bases at J; junction bases unmatched: 0. CDR3 sequence: CASSPPTGDEQFF. In nucleotides, the CDR3 is TGTGCCAGCTCACCACCGACAGGGGATGAGCAGTTCTTC.

CDR3 coding DNA: TGTGCCACCAGTGATTCCCGGCTAAGCGGGAGTGATTTAAATGAGCAGTTCTTC. Protein product: CATSDSRLSGSDLNEQFF. The chain carries TRBV24-1 and TRBJ2-1; 8 bases are shared with TRBD2. Unmatched junction bases numbered 15, after V lost 2 bases and J lost 7 bases. The CDR3 covers 18 residues. Germline CDR1 reads KGHDR; CDR2 reads SFDVKD.

This chain joins TRBV4-2 and TRBJ1-2; 8 bases agree with TRBD1. V lost 4 bases and J lost 6; bases outside the gene matches: 10. The germline CDR1 and CDR2 sequences are LGHNA and YNFKEQ. The CDR3 has 15 amino acids. The CDR3 loop is CASSPAPDRAHGYTF. In DNA form, the CDR3 reads TGTGCCAGCAGCCCCGCCCCGGACAGGGCACATGGCTACACCTTC.

The chain employs TRBV7-6 and TRBJ2-1, with 7 bases aligning to TRBD2. CDR1 is SGHVS, CDR2 FNYEAQ, per germline. The J segment lost 5 bases and the V segment lost 5 bases, leaving 9 bases of the junction unmatched. The CDR3 has 15 residues. The CDR3 bases are TGTGCCAGCAGCCCAACCGGGACTAAGAACAATGAGCAGTTCTTC. Its protein product is CASSPTGTKNNEQFF. Full variable domain (missing parts from reference TRBV7-6 and TRBJ2-1): GAGVSQSPRYKVTKRGQDVALRCDPISGHVSLYWYRQALGQGPEFLTYFNYEAQQDKSGLPNDRFSAERPEGSISTLTIQRTEQRDSAMYRCASSPTGTKNNEQFFGPGTRLTVL.

The DNA for the CDR3 is TGTGCCAGCAGCCCCCCGGGACTCTTCCAAGAGACCCAGTACTTC. It specifies CASSPPGLFQETQYF. The chain carries TRBV7-9 and TRBJ2-5; weak D call: TRBD2 (6 bases). Germline CDR1 reads SEHNR; CDR2 reads FQNEAQ (reference sequence). CDR3 length: 15 residues. V was cut by 5 bases and J by 1 base, with 14 bases left in between.

The chain has TRBV7-9 and TRBJ1-2, with D perhaps matching TRBD1 (5 bases). The CDR3 has 14 amino acids. Germline-derived CDR1 and CDR2 are SEHNR and FQNEAQ (reference sequence). V was pared by 5 bases and J by 4 bases, with 14 bases between. CDR3 sequence reads: CASSVGQGFYGYTF. CDR3 coding DNA: TGTGCCAGCAGCGTAGGACAAGGTTTCTATGGCTACACCTTC.

The chain carries TRBV28 and TRBJ2-7, with D possibly being TRBD1 (8 bases). Per the germline V gene, CDR1 is MDHEN and CDR2 is SYDVKM. CDR3 length: 16 residues. The ends were cut back, 5 bases at V and 2 bases at J, with 19 bases in the middle. CDR3: CASSPGGTGGTYEQYF. CDR3 in DNA: TGTGCCAGCAGTCCCGGGGGGACAGGAGGGACCTACGAGCAGTACTTC. Full variable domain (missing parts from reference TRBV28 and TRBJ2-7): DVKVTQSSRYLVKRTGEKVFLECVQDMDHENMFWYRQDPGLGLRLIYFSYDVKMKEKGDIPEGYSVSREKKERFSLILESASTNQTSMYLCASSPGGTGGTYEQYFGPGTRLTVT.